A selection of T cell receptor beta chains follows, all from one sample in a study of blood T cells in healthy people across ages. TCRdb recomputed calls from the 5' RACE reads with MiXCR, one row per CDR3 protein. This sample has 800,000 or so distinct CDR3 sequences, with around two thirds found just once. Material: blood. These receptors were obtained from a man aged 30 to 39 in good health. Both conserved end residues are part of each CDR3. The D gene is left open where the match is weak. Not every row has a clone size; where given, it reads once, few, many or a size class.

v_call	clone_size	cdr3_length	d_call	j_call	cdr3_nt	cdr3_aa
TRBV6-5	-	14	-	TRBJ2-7	TGTGCCAGCAGCCGCCTAGGGGGCTCCTACGAGCAGTACTTC	CASSRLGGSYEQYF
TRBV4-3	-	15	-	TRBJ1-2	TGCGCCAGCAGCCAATTAGGGGCCGCATACTATGGCTACACCTTC	CASSQLGAAYYGYTF
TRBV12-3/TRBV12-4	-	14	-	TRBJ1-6	TGTGCCAGCAGTTCGACAGGTCTGGGTTCACCCCTCCACTTT	CASSSTGLGSPLHF
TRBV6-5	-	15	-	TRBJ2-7	TGTGACAGCAGTTCCATCAGACATATCTCCTACGAGCAGTACTTC	CDSSSIRHISYEQYF
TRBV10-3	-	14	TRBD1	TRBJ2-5	TGTGCCATCAGTGAACAGGGGGTACGAGAGACCCAGTACTTC	CAISEQGVRETQYF
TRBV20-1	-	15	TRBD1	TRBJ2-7	TGCAGTGCTGACGGCCCGGGACAGGGTGCCTACGAGCAGTACTTC	CSADGPGQGAYEQYF
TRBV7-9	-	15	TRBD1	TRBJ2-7	TGTGCCAGCAGGTATGGGACAGGGGGCGCCTCCGAGCAGTACTTC	CASRYGTGGASEQYF
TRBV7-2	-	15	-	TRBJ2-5	TGTGCCAGCAGCTTAGTGCCCCAGGGGACGGAGACCCAGTACTTC	CASSLVPQGTETQYF
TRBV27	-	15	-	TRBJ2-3	TGTGCCAGCAGTTTGTCTGGCCTTTTCACAGATACGCAGTATTTT	CASSLSGLFTDTQYF
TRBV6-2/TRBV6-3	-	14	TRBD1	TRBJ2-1	TGTGCCACCAGGGAGACAGGGGGTAGGAATGAGCAGTTCTTC	CATRETGGRNEQFF
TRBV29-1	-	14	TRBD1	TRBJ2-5	TGCAGCCTCGGGGACAGGGGGAGTGGAGAGACCCAGTACTTC	CSLGDRGSGETQYF
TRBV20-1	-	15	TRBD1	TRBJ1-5	TGCAGTGCTAGAGATAGACAGGGGACCAATCAGCCCCAGCATTTT	CSARDRQGTNQPQHF
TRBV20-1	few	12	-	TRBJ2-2	TGCAGTGCTAAGAGGGGAGCCGGGGAGCTGTTTTTT	CSAKRGAGELFF
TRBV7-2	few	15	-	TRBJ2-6	TGTGCCAGCAGCTTACGGGGTACTGGGGCCAACGTCCTGACTTTC	CASSLRGTGANVLTF
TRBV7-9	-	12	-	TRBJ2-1	TGTGCCAGCAGTCTAGTGGTTGGGTTGAAGTTCTTC	CASSLVVGLKFF
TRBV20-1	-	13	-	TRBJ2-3	TGCAGTGCTGGAGGGCGCAGCACAGATACGCAGTATTTT	CSAGGRSTDTQYF
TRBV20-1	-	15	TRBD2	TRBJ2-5	TGCAGTGCTCCTAGCGGGGGAGGGTACCAAGAGACCCAGTACTTC	CSAPSGGGYQETQYF
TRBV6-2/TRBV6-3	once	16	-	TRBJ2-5	TGTGCCTGCAGTTACGGGGCCGGGACACTTGGAGAGACCCAGTACTTC	CACSYGAGTLGETQYF
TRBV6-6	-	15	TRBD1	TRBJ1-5	TGTGCCAGCAGTTACCCGACAGGGTCGATTCAGCCCCAGCATTTT	CASSYPTGSIQPQHF
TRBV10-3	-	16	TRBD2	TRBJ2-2	TGTGCCATCGGGAATAGCGGGGGAGAGAACACCGGGGAGCTGTTTTTT	CAIGNSGGENTGELFF
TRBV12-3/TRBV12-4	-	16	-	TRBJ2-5	TGTGCCAGCAGTTTTAGTTTAGCTGGTTACCAAGAGACCCAGTACTTC	CASSFSLAGYQETQYF
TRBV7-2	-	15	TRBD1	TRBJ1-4	TGTGCCAGCAGCGCTACAGGGGGTACTAGTGAAAAACTGTTTTTT	CASSATGGTSEKLFF
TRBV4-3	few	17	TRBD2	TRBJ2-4	TGCGCCAGCAGCCAACTACAAACCACTAGCGGGGGAAACATTCAGTACTTC	CASSQLQTTSGGNIQYF
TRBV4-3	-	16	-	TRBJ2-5	TGCGCCAGCAGCCAAGGGCTAGCGAGCCGACAAGAGACCCAGTACTTC	CASSQGLASRQETQYF
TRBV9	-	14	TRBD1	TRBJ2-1	TGTGCCAGCAGTTCCGGGACAGGGCGTTACGAGCAGTTCTTC	CASSSGTGRYEQFF
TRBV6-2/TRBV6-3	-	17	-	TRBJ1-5	TGTGCCAGCAGTTACGCAAGAGAGGACTATAGCAATCAGCCCCAGCATTTT	CASSYAREDYSNQPQHF
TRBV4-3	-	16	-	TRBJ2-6	TGCGCCAGCAGCCAAGGCTTGATCTCTGGGGCCAACGTCCTGACTTTC	CASSQGLISGANVLTF
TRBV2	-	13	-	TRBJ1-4	TGTGCCACCACGGACAGCCCTAATGAAAAACTGTTTTTT	CATTDSPNEKLFF
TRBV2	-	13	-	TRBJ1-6	TGTGCCAGCAGTGGTGCAGGGAATTCACCCCTCCACTTT	CASSGAGNSPLHF
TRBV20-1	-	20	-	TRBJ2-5	TGCAGTGCCACGAAGATTGGTGGGGGGACAGCATTCCCCACCCAAGAGACCCAGTACTTC	CSATKIGGGTAFPTQETQYF
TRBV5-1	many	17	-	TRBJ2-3	TGCGCCAGCAGCAGGGGACCCCGTCTCCAGAACACAGATACGCAGTATTTT	CASSRGPRLQNTDTQYF
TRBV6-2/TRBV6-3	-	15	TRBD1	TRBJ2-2	TGTGCCAGCAGACGACAGGGATTTGACACCGGGGAGCTGTTTTTT	CASRRQGFDTGELFF
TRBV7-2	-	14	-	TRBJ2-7	TGTGCCAGCAGCTTACACCAGGGATCCTACGAGCAGTACTTC	CASSLHQGSYEQYF
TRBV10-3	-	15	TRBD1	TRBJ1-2	TGTGCCATCAGTGAGGACCGGACAGGGGGTGATGGCTACACCTTC	CAISEDRTGGDGYTF
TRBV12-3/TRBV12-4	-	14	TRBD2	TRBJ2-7	TGTGCCAGCAGGTTGCGGGGGACGGGCCACGAGCAGTACTTC	CASRLRGTGHEQYF
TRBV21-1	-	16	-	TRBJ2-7	TGTGCCAGCAGCAAAGTAAAGGACATAACTCCCTACGAGCAGTACTTC	CASSKVKDITPYEQYF
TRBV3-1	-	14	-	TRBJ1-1	TGTGCCAGCAGCCAAGAAGGTCTCGGCAGAACTGCTTTCTTT	CASSQEGLGRTAFF
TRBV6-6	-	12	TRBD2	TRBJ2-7	TGTGCCAGCATTCGGGGGGATTACGAGCAGTACTTC	CASIRGDYEQYF
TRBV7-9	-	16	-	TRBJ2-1	TGTGCCAGCAGCCCTCCTTACAGGATCTCCTACAATGAGCAGTTCTTC	CASSPPYRISYNEQFF
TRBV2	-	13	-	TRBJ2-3	TGTGCCAGCAAACGGCAGTCCACAGATACGCAGTATTTT	CASKRQSTDTQYF
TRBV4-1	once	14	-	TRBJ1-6	TGCGCCAGCAGCCAAGGAGACAGTTATTCACCCCTCCACTTT	CASSQGDSYSPLHF
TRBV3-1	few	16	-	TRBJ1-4	TGTGCCAGCAGCCAAGGTGGGACCGCAACTAATGAAAAACTGTTTTTT	CASSQGGTATNEKLFF
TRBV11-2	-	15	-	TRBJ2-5	TGTGCCAGCAGCTCCCAGGCCGGATCCCCAGAGACCCAGTACTTC	CASSSQAGSPETQYF
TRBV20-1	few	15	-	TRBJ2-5	TGCAGTGCTACCAGGACACGGGGGAACCAAGAGACCCAGTACTTC	CSATRTRGNQETQYF
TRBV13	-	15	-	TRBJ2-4	TGTGCCAGCAGCTTGATGGGGGCGCTTGGAGACATTCAGTACTTC	CASSLMGALGDIQYF
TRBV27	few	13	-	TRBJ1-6	TGTGCCACCCAGAGCTCCTATAATTCACCCCTCCACTTT	CATQSSYNSPLHF
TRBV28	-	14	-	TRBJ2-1	TGTGCCAGCAGTTGGGGGATTTGGAACAATGAGCAGTTCTTC	CASSWGIWNNEQFF
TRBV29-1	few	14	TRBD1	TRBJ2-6	TGCAGCGTTTCAGGGGGCACGGGGGCCAACGTCCTGACTTTC	CSVSGGTGANVLTF
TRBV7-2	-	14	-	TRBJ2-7	TGTGCCAGCAGCTTAAACTTCGTCACCTACGAGCAGTACTTC	CASSLNFVTYEQYF
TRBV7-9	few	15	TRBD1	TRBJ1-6	TGTGCCAGCAGCTTTATGACAGGGGGGAATTCACCCCTCCACTTT	CASSFMTGGNSPLHF
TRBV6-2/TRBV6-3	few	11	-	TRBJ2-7	TGTGCCAGCAGTTACCGGAGCGAGCAGTACTTC	CASSYRSEQYF
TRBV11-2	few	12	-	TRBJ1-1	TGTGCCAGCAGCTTACAGGGAGCTGAAGCTTTCTTT	CASSLQGAEAFF